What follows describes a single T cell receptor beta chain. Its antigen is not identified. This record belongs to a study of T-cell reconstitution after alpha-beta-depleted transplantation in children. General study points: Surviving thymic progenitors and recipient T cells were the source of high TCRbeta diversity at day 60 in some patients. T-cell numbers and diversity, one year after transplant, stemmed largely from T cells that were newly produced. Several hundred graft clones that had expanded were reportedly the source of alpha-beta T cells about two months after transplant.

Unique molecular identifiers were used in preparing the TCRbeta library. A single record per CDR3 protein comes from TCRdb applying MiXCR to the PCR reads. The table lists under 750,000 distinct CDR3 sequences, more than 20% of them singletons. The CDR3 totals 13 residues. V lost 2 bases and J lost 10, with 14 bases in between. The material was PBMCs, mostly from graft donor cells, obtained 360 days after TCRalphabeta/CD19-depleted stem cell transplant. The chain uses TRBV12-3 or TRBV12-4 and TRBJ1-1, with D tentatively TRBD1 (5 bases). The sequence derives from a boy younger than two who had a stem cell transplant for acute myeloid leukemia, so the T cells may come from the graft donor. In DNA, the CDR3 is TGTGCCAGCAGTTTACGGCAGGGAGGGAGAGCTTTCTTT. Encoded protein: CASSLRQGGRAFF.